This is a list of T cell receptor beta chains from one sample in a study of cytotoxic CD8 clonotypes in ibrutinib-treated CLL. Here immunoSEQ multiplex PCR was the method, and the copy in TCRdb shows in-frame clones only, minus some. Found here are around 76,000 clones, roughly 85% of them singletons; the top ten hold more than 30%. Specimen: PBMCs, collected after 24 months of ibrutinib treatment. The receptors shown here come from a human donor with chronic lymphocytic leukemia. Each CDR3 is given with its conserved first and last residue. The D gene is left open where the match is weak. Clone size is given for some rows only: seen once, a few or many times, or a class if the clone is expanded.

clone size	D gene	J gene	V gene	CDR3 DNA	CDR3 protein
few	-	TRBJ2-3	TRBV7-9	TGTGCCAGCAGCCAAAGGAGGGTGGGAGCAGATACGCAGTATTTT	CASSQRRVGADTQYF
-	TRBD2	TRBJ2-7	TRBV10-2	TGCGCCAGCAGTGAGAATATAGCGGGACTCGGTTTCTCTGAGCAGTACTTC	CASSENIAGLGFSEQYF
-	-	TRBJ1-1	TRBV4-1	TGCGCCAGCAGCCCCGACCAGAGAGGTAAAGCTTTCTTT	CASSPDQRGKAFF
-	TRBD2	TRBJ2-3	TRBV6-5	TGTGCCAGCAGTTACTCCGGACTAGTCGTAGATACGCAGTATTTT	CASSYSGLVVDTQYF
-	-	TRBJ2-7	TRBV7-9	TGTGCCGGCCGGACAGCCCGGGGAGCGAACCTCTACTACTACGAGCAGTACTTC	CAGRTARGANLYYYEQYF
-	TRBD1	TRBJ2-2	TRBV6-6	TGTGCCAGCAGTCGGGACAGGGACATTGACACCGGGGAGCTGTTTTTT	CASSRDRDIDTGELFF
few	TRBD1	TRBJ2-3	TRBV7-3	TGTGCCAGCAGCAAACAGGGGTACCCCACAGATACGCAGTATTTT	CASSKQGYPTDTQYF
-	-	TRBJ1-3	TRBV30	TGTGCCTGGAGCCGGCCGGGACCGGGAAACACCATATATTTT	CAWSRPGPGNTIYF
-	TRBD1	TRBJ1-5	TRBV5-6	TGTGCCAGCACCTTGGGACAGCTCAATCAGCCCCAGCATTTT	CASTLGQLNQPQHF
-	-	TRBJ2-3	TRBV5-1	TGCGCCAGCAGCTTGGACCAACCCCGGAGCACAGATACGCAGTATTTT	CASSLDQPRSTDTQYF
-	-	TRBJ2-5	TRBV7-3	TGTGCCAGCAGCTTAGACCTCACTTTGGGAGAGACCCAGTACTTC	CASSLDLTLGETQYF
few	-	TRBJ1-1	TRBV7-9	TGTGCCAGCACGCAGGTGGGGAGTCCGAACACTGAAGCTTTCTTT	CASTQVGSPNTEAFF
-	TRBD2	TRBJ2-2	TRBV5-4	TGTGCCAGCAGTCCTCAGACTAGCGGGAGTGCCGGGGAGCTGTTTTTT	CASSPQTSGSAGELFF
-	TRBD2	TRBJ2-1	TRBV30	TGTGCCTGGAGTGGACTAGCGGGATTTAAGGATGAGCAGTTCTTC	CAWSGLAGFKDEQFF
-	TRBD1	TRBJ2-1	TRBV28	TGTGCCAGCAGTGCCTCCAGGGGGCGAATCTACAATGAGCAGTTCTTC	CASSASRGRIYNEQFF
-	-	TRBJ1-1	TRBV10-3	TGTGCCATCAGTGATGGGGGACTAGGCACTGAAGCTTTCTTT	CAISDGGLGTEAFF
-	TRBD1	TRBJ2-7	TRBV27	TGTGCCAGCAGTTTTGGCCGGGACAGGGACTACGAGCAGTACTTC	CASSFGRDRDYEQYF
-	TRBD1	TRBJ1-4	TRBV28	TGTGCCAGCAGTGTCACAGGGGGGACTAATGAAAAACTGTTTTTT	CASSVTGGTNEKLFF
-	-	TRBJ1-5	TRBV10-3	TGTGCCATCAGTGAGGGTGGGGGAGGCAATCAGCCCCAGCATTTT	CAISEGGGGNQPQHF
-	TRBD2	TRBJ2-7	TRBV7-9	TGTGCCAGCAGCCCCCTAGCGGGAGGGCCGTACGAGCAGTACTTC	CASSPLAGGPYEQYF
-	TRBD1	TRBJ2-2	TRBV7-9	TGTGCCAGCAGCTCCCGGGACAGGGGGCATAGCGGGGAGCTGTTTTTT	CASSSRDRGHSGELFF
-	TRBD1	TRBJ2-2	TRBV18	TGTGCCAGCTCACCACTGGGGACAGTGAACACCGGGGAGCTGTTTTTT	CASSPLGTVNTGELFF
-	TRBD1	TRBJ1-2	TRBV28	TGTGCCAGCACGTGGGGCAGGGGGTATGGCTACACCTTC	CASTWGRGYGYTF
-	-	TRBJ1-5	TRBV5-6	TGTGCCAGCAGCTTGGCTCCCGGGCTGCGCAATCAGCCCCAGCATTTT	CASSLAPGLRNQPQHF
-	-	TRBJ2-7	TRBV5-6	TGTGCCAGCAGCTTGGGCTATGGGGGGTCCTACGAGCAGTACTTC	CASSLGYGGSYEQYF
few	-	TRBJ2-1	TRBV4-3	TGCGCCAGCAGCCAAGACGGTAACAGACTCAATGAGCAGTTCTTC	CASSQDGNRLNEQFF
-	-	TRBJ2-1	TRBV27	TGTGCCAGCAGTCCCCGGGTCTCCTCCTACAATGAGCAGTTCTTC	CASSPRVSSYNEQFF
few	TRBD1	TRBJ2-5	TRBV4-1	TGCGCCAGCAGCCAACCGGGACAGGGGCTTTCAGAGACCCAGTACTTC	CASSQPGQGLSETQYF
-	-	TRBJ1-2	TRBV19	TGTGCCAGTAGTATATTGGGGGCTCTCGCGGGCTACACCTTC	CASSILGALAGYTF
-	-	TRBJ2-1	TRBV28	TGTGCCAGCAACCAGGGTATTCTTGTGCAGTTCTTC	CASNQGILVQFF
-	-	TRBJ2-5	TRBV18	TGTGCCAGCTCATTCAGGGTTGATGCGACCCAGTACTTC	CASSFRVDATQYF
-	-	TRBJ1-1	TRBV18	TGTGCCAGCTCACCACTGCCCGGGACACAGAACACTGAAGCTTTCTTT	CASSPLPGTQNTEAFF
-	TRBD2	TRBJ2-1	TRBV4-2	TGTGCCAGCAGCCAAGACGGGACTAGCCGCTACAATGAGCAGTTCTTC	CASSQDGTSRYNEQFF
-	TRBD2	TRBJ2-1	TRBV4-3	TGCGCCAGCAGCCAAGACCTAGCGGGAGTGTTGGATGAGCAGTTCTTC	CASSQDLAGVLDEQFF
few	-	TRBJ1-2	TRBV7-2	TGTGCCAGCAGCTTAGGGGAGGGGGGCTATGGCTACACCTTC	CASSLGEGGYGYTF